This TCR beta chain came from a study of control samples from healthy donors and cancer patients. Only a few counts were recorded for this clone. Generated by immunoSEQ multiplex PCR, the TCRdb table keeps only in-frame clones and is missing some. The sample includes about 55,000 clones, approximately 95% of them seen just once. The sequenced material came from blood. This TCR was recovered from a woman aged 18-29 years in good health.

This CDR3 is CASSVDHLGEQYF. CDR3 in DNA: TGTGCCAGCAGCGTAGATCACCTGGGCGAGCAGTACTTC. This sequence joins TRBV9 and TRBJ2-7; D not certain. V lost 0 bases, J lost 6 bases, and 10 bases lay in between. CDR1 is SGDLS and CDR2 is YYNGEE in the germline V gene. This CDR3 has 13 residues.